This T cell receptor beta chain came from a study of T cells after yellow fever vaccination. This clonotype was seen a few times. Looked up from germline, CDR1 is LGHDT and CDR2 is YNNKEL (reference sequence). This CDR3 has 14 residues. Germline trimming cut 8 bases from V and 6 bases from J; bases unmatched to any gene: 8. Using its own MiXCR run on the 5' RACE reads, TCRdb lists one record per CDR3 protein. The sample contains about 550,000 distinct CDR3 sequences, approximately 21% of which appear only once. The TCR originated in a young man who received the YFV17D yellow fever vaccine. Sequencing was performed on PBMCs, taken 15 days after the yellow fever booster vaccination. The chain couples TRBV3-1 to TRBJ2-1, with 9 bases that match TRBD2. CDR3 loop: CASLGSGRSNEQFF. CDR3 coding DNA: TGTGCCAGCTTAGGTAGCGGGAGAAGCAATGAGCAGTTCTTC.